This TCR beta chain comes out of a study of OX40 agonist ivuxolimab in advanced cancers. Overall study context: The mean age was roughly 60 years, ranging from about 20 to 90, with approximately 83% of participants male.

Overall study findings and caveats: There was clonal expansion of CD4+ and CD8+ blood T cells by week 6 at 0.1 to 3.0 mg/kg. On average, CD8+ T cells showed a greater number of expanded clones than CD4+. Some patients without response likewise showed low normalized clonal expansion.

V was shortened by 6 bases and J by 3 bases, with 12 bases between the two germline ends. This CDR3 is 14 amino acids long. From germline, CDR1 is MDHEN and CDR2 SYDVKM. Assay: immunoSEQ multiplex PCR; the TCRdb copy retains only in-frame clones and omits some. The sample consists of under 200,000 clones, approximately 94% of them appearing once. On this clone itself: Its cognate antigen is unknown.

The sample consisted of CD4+ or CD8+ T cells sorted from blood, taken in a trial of the OX40 agonist ivuxolimab. J is TRBJ1-5 and V is TRBV28, with D perhaps TRBD1 (5 bases). The source is an adult with an advanced solid tumor such as melanoma, head and neck, liver or kidney cancer. The CDR3 DNA follows: TGTGCCAGCAGCCTGGGGGGTACCAATCAGCCCCAGCATTTT. This sequence encodes CASSLGGTNQPQHF.